This passage covers 10 T cell receptor beta chains from one sample sequenced in a study of shared T cell receptors in the human thymus (dated by TCRdb to 2020 to 2023). To prepare the library, the immunoSEQ multiplex PCR assay was applied. TCRdb stores this immuneACCESS table with in-frame sequences only. Part of the clones is absent; in the studies checked, under half of the shortfall reflects unresolved V genes, and no reason is known for the rest. The sample table records hundreds of thousands of clones; around 87% of these occur just once. Roughly 0.0094% of the sample goes to the ten largest clones. The same sample was also studied in work on human thymus T cells.

The sample comprised thymocytes. The receptors come from a boy in the first two years of life with a congenital heart defect. Donor details come from another sample of the same person, matched by shared clones.

This sequence joins TRBV7-2 and TRBJ2-5, with D possibly matching TRBD2 (5 bases). Deletions cut 3 bases from V and 5 bases from J, with 10 bases between. The CDR3 is made up of 13 amino acids. CDR1 is SGHTA and CDR2 is FQGNSA in the germline V gene. The CDR3: CASSLKGAETQYF. CDR3 bases: TGTGCCAGCAGCTTGAAGGGAGCGGAGACCCAGTACTTC.

The chain links TRBV10-3 to TRBJ2-1, with 7 bases lining up with TRBD2. CDR1 is ENHRY, CDR2 SYGVKD, per germline. This CDR3 has 16 residues. The J segment lost 3 bases and the V segment lost 0 bases, leaving 5 bases of the junction unmatched. This CDR3 reads CAISESRERGYNEQFF. The CDR3 nucleotides are TGTGCCATCAGTGAGTCGCGGGAGCGGGGCTACAATGAGCAGTTCTTC.

V usage is TRBV27 and J usage is TRBJ1-5, with a tentative D call TRBD1 (5 bases). Germline V gene lookup returns CDR1 MNHEY and CDR2 SMNVEV (reference sequence). The V end was cut by 2 bases, the J end by 1 base, with 12 bases between. The CDR3 has 16 amino acids. The chain's CDR3 is CASSLDPRTSNQPQHF. CDR3 DNA: TGTGCCAGCAGTTTAGATCCGAGGACAAGCAATCAGCCCCAGCATTTT.

This clone was counted a few times. V gene TRBV15 combines with J gene TRBJ2-7, with 9 bases identical to TRBD1. CDR3 length equals 14 residues. The germline CDR1 and CDR2 sequences are LNHNV and YYDKDF (reference sequence). The V segment lost 1 base and the J segment 3 bases; nucleotides outside the gene matches: 1. The CDR3 DNA sequence: TGTGCCACCAGCAGAGGGGACAGGGACTACGAGCAGTACTTC. Translated, it gives CATSRGDRDYEQYF.

CDR3 residues: CASSLGGGIYTEAFF. The DNA of the CDR3 is TGTGCCAGCAGCTTAGGAGGGGGCATATACACTGAAGCTTTCTTT. The chain is built from TRBV5-6 and TRBJ1-1; 7 nucleotides match TRBD1. The CDR3 sequence is 15 residues long. CDR1 is SGHDT and CDR2 is YYEEEE in the germline V gene. V lost 2 bases, J lost 3 bases, and 7 bases stayed unmatched.

This sequence joins TRBV6-1 and TRBJ1-5, with D unclear. Germline V gives CDR1 MNHNS, CDR2 SASEGT. The length of the CDR3 is 15 residues. V dropped 1 base and J dropped 7 bases, with 14 bases sitting between them. The CDR3 DNA follows: TGTGCCAGCAGTGAAGGAACACAGTATAAGCAGCCCCAGCATTTT. It specifies CASSEGTQYKQPQHF.

The chain has TRBV6-5 and TRBJ2-7; D might be TRBD1 (6 bases). Germline loops: CDR1 MNHEY, CDR2 SVGAGI. The CDR3 runs 11 residues. The V and J ends lost 10 bases and 6 bases respectively, with 13 bases between them. In DNA, the CDR3 is TGTGCCACCCAGGGGACGTTCGAGCAGTACTTC. Translating gives CATQGTFEQYF.

J is TRBJ2-5 and V is TRBV6-5; TRBD1 matches at 9 bases. Trimming at V came to 5 bases and at J to 6 bases, leaving 4 bases not matched to a gene. Germline values: CDR1 MNHEY, CDR2 SVGAGI. CDR3 length equals 13 residues. The CDR3 loop is CASSTDRGKTQYF. CDR3 DNA sequence: TGTGCCAGCAGTACGGACAGGGGCAAGACCCAGTACTTC.

The V call is TRBV28, the J call TRBJ2-7, with 10 bases identical to TRBD1. With V trimmed by 7 bases and J by 5 bases, 23 bases remained unmatched. Germline CDR1 MDHEN, CDR2 SYDVKM. This CDR3 has 19 amino acids. DNA for the CDR3: TGTGCCAGCACCCCTCTTGCCGCGTTGACAGGGGGCGCCCCCGACGAGCAGTACTTC. This sequence encodes CASTPLAALTGGAPDEQYF.

A remark on this clone: Other DNA sequences in the same sample also yield this CDR3. V is TRBV7-9 and J is TRBJ2-2; D is unresolved. The germline V gene encodes CDR1 SEHNR and CDR2 FQNEAQ (reference sequence). This CDR3 region has 12 residues. The V end lost 3 bases, the J end lost 6 bases, and 5 bases lay between the germline ends. CDR3 sequence: CASSLLSGELFF. The CDR3 coding sequence is TGTGCCAGCAGCTTGTTATCCGGGGAGCTGTTTTTT.